A single sample gave rise to the 6 T cell receptor beta chains below, sequenced in a study of CD8+CD57+ T cells in acquired aplastic anemia. Profiles of TCR beta VDJ and CDR3 were generated from a genomic DNA template. TCRdb fed the reads into MiXCR, producing one record per CDR3 protein. This table has hundreds of thousands of distinct CDR3 sequences, just under 70% appearing once. The sequencing input was sorted CD4+, CD8+, or CD8+CD57+ T cells (not recorded which) from PBMCs. These receptor sequences come from a human donor in good health, serving as a control.

About this clonotype: The junction shows a germline mismatch at one end, possibly a read error. The chain joins TRBV24-1 to TRBJ2-3; a weak D match, TRBD1 (5 bases). The CDR3 runs to 16 residues. Germline V gives CDR1 KGHDR, CDR2 SFDVKD. This CDR3 reads CATVRPQGASNYKQYF. In DNA, the CDR3 is TGTGCCACCGTCCGACCTCAGGGTGCGAGCAACTACAAGCAGTACTTT.

J is TRBJ1-1 and V is TRBV29-1, with 8 bases matching TRBD1. The CDR3 totals 12 residues. Trimming removed 7 bases from V and 4 bases from J; junction bases left unmatched: 5. Germline assignment: CDR1 SQVTM and CDR2 ANQGSEA. The CDR3 nucleotides read TGCAGCGGCGGACAGGGTAGCACTGAAGCTTTCTTT. It yields the protein CSGGQGSTEAFF.

The gene calls are TRBV7-6 and TRBJ2-5, with D possibly TRBD2 on 5 matching bases. The CDR3 is made up of 14 amino acids. V was shortened by 6 bases and J by 2 bases, with 13 bases between the two germline ends. Germline CDR1 reads SGHVS; CDR2 reads FNYEAQ. The CDR3 bases are TGTGCCAGCAGGGCTGTGGGGAGACAAGAGACCCAGTACTTC. It specifies CASRAVGRQETQYF.

This clonotype was observed a few times. Just one base apart from a much larger clone, this may be a read error. Without the conserved terminal phenylalanine or tryptophan, this CDR3 likely stems from a read error. This chain connects TRBV29-1 to TRBJ1-5; tentatively, D is TRBD1 (5 bases). V lost 0 bases and J 9 bases, leaving 12 bases between the germline ends. The CDR3 loop spans 13 amino acids. Germline-derived CDR1 and CDR2 are SQVTM and ANQGSEA. The chain's CDR3 is CSVEDPLGGPQHS. CDR3 coding DNA: TGCAGCGTTGAAGATCCGCTTGGGGGGCCCCAGCATTCT.

A word on this clonotype: Here the CDR3 omits its conserved ending phenylalanine or tryptophan, so a read error is the likely source. The DNA is omitted, as the CDR3 cannot be located on it reliably, and the CDR3 follows TCRdb's listing. The chain links TRBV9 to TRBJ1-5. The CDR3 contains 13 residues when both ends are counted. Per the germline V gene, CDR1 is SGDLS and CDR2 is YYNGEE. CDR3 in amino acids: CASSVTSSYNSPL.

Note on this clonotype: A much larger clone lies one base from this, so it may be a read error. The rearrangement links TRBV14 to TRBJ2-5, with D perhaps matching TRBD1 or TRBD2 (6 bases each). Near its end, the DNA agrees better with TRBJ2-1, so the J call may be wrong. The CDR3 length is 13 residues. Germline CDR1 reads SGHDN; CDR2 reads FVKESK. CDR3 region: CASSLGGHNEQFF. CDR3 DNA: TGTGCCAGCAGCTTAGGGGGGCACAATGAGCAGTTCTTC.